These T cell receptor beta chains were read from a single sample in a study of cytomegalovirus exposure and HLA in healthy donors. Only in-frame clones appear in the TCRdb table, and some are missing; sequencing was by immunoSEQ multiplex PCR. The data hold some 140,000 clones, with around 85% observed a single time. The sequenced material came from PBMCs. The source of these receptors is a man aged 18 to 29 in good health and CMV-seronegative. The CDR3 runs from the conserved cysteine through the conserved F or W. Each record gives: J gene, V gene, clone size, D gene, CDR3 length, CDR3 protein, CDR3 DNA. A D gene is named only where the DNA matches it firmly. Only some rows state a clone size, as once, few, many or a class for expanded clones.

J gene: TRBJ1-4
V gene: TRBV29-1
clone size: once
D gene: NA
CDR3 length: 13
CDR3 protein: CSVMDSGNEKLFF
CDR3 DNA: TGCAGCGTGATGGACAGCGGTAATGAAAAACTGTTTTTT

J gene: TRBJ2-3
V gene: TRBV28
clone size: NA
D gene: NA
CDR3 length: 13
CDR3 protein: CASSRASTDTQYF
CDR3 DNA: TGTGCCAGCAGTCGAGCTAGCACAGATACGCAGTATTTT

J gene: TRBJ2-7
V gene: TRBV9
clone size: NA
D gene: NA
CDR3 length: 16
CDR3 protein: CASSSSRGLSSYEQYF
CDR3 DNA: TGTGCCAGCAGCTCCAGTCGGGGACTTAGCTCCTACGAGCAGTACTTC

J gene: TRBJ1-4
V gene: TRBV2
clone size: NA
D gene: NA
CDR3 length: 14
CDR3 protein: CASTFRTGNEKLFF
CDR3 DNA: TGTGCCAGCACCTTCCGGACGGGGAATGAAAAACTGTTTTTT

J gene: TRBJ1-6
V gene: TRBV19
clone size: few
D gene: TRBD1
CDR3 length: 14
CDR3 protein: CASSFWDRSSPLHF
CDR3 DNA: TGTGCCAGTAGTTTCTGGGACAGGAGTTCACCCCTCCACTTT

J gene: TRBJ2-1
V gene: TRBV10-2
clone size: NA
D gene: TRBD2
CDR3 length: 16
CDR3 protein: CASSEKRESSYNEQFF
CDR3 DNA: TGCGCCAGCAGTGAAAAGCGGGAGAGCTCCTACAATGAGCAGTTCTTC

J gene: TRBJ2-7
V gene: TRBV5-6
clone size: once
D gene: TRBD2
CDR3 length: 19
CDR3 protein: CASSWVWPSGRAGSYEQYF
CDR3 DNA: TGTGCCAGCAGCTGGGTATGGCCTAGCGGGAGGGCCGGTTCCTACGAGCAGTACTTC

J gene: TRBJ2-1
V gene: TRBV28
clone size: NA
D gene: TRBD2
CDR3 length: 15
CDR3 protein: CASRALAESYNEQFF
CDR3 DNA: TGTGCCAGCAGAGCCCTAGCGGAATCCTACAATGAGCAGTTCTTC

J gene: TRBJ2-7
V gene: TRBV4-3
clone size: NA
D gene: NA
CDR3 length: 17
CDR3 protein: CASSQDGWRQGSYEQYF
CDR3 DNA: TGCGCCAGCAGCCAAGATGGTTGGCGGCAGGGCTCCTACGAGCAGTACTTC

J gene: TRBJ1-2
V gene: TRBV5-4
clone size: NA
D gene: TRBD1
CDR3 length: 15
CDR3 protein: CASSLGDRALYGYTF
CDR3 DNA: TGTGCCAGCAGCTTGGGGGACAGGGCCCTCTATGGCTACACCTTC

J gene: TRBJ1-5
V gene: TRBV5-6
clone size: NA
D gene: NA
CDR3 length: 14
CDR3 protein: CASSGGAGNQPQHF
CDR3 DNA: TGTGCCAGCAGCGGAGGGGCTGGCAATCAGCCCCAGCATTTT

J gene: TRBJ2-6
V gene: TRBV10-3
clone size: NA
D gene: NA
CDR3 length: 15
CDR3 protein: CAISTGLGGANVLTF
CDR3 DNA: TGTGCCATCAGTACAGGGCTGGGTGGGGCCAACGTCCTGACTTTC

J gene: TRBJ2-5
V gene: TRBV5-1
clone size: NA
D gene: TRBD2
CDR3 length: 14
CDR3 protein: CASSASGSGETQYF
CDR3 DNA: TGCGCCAGCAGCGCCAGCGGGAGCGGGGAGACCCAGTACTTC

J gene: TRBJ1-2
V gene: TRBV27
clone size: NA
D gene: NA
CDR3 length: 16
CDR3 protein: CATRGDGVTSGYGYTF
CDR3 DNA: TGTGCCACCCGAGGAGACGGGGTGACTTCAGGCTATGGCTACACCTTC

J gene: TRBJ1-2
V gene: TRBV10-3
clone size: once
D gene: NA
CDR3 length: 13
CDR3 protein: CAISEEGGHGYTF
CDR3 DNA: TGTGCCATCAGTGAGGAAGGGGGACATGGCTACACCTTC

J gene: TRBJ1-2
V gene: TRBV28
clone size: NA
D gene: NA
CDR3 length: 16
CDR3 protein: CASSLVPTGSSYGYTF
CDR3 DNA: TGTGCCAGCAGTTTAGTCCCGACTGGGAGCAGCTATGGCTACACCTTC

J gene: TRBJ2-5
V gene: TRBV27
clone size: NA
D gene: TRBD2
CDR3 length: 15
CDR3 protein: CASSSGGESLETQYF
CDR3 DNA: TGTGCCAGCAGTTCTGGGGGGGAGTCTCTGGAGACCCAGTACTTC

J gene: TRBJ2-7
V gene: TRBV9
clone size: NA
D gene: NA
CDR3 length: 14
CDR3 protein: CASSAGTLSYEQYF
CDR3 DNA: TGTGCCAGCAGCGCGGGGACATTATCCTACGAGCAGTACTTC

J gene: TRBJ1-2
V gene: TRBV25-1
clone size: NA
D gene: NA
CDR3 length: 18
CDR3 protein: CASSSVLGDTRAYYGYTF
CDR3 DNA: TGTGCCAGCAGCTCCGTTCTGGGGGACACTCGGGCGTACTATGGCTACACCTTC

J gene: TRBJ2-2
V gene: TRBV19
clone size: NA
D gene: NA
CDR3 length: 15
CDR3 protein: CASTTRQADTGELFF
CDR3 DNA: TGTGCCAGTACCACCCGGCAGGCCGACACCGGGGAGCTGTTTTTT

J gene: TRBJ1-1
V gene: TRBV28
clone size: NA
D gene: TRBD1
CDR3 length: 14
CDR3 protein: CASSWTGTPTEAFF
CDR3 DNA: TGTGCCAGCAGCTGGACAGGAACCCCTACTGAAGCTTTCTTT

J gene: TRBJ1-1
V gene: TRBV30
clone size: NA
D gene: NA
CDR3 length: 14
CDR3 protein: CAWSAWTVNTEAFF
CDR3 DNA: TGTGCCTGGAGTGCCTGGACAGTGAACACTGAAGCTTTCTTT